The 21 T cell receptor beta chains below were found in one sample sequenced in a study of identifying expanded T cells in peripheral blood. Here immunoSEQ multiplex PCR was the method, and the copy in TCRdb shows in-frame clones only, minus some. The sample includes 51,000 or so clones, 65% to 90% seen only once; the top ten take approximately 14%. Specimen: blood. These receptors were collected from a person aged 18 to 75 in good health.

The CDR3: CASSGQGLAGGNEQFF. The CDR3 DNA is TGTGCCAGCAGTGGACAGGGACTAGCGGGGGGGAATGAGCAGTTCTTC. The chain links TRBV27 to TRBJ2-1; 16 nucleotides match TRBD2. Germline values: CDR1 MNHEY, CDR2 SMNVEV (reference sequence). The junction had 5 bases not matched to a gene; V was cut back by 5 bases and J by 7 bases. This CDR3 region has 16 residues.

The genes are TRBV9 and TRBJ2-2; weak D call: TRBD2 (7 bases). The germline V gene encodes CDR1 SGDLS and CDR2 YYNGEE. The CDR3 length is 16 residues. Trimming pared 4 bases from V and 2 bases from J, leaving 15 bases between. CDR3 nucleotides: TGTGCCAGCAGCTCCGGAGGGGGGGCCAACACCGGGGAGCTGTTTTTT. It encodes CASSSGGGANTGELFF.

This clone was observed a single time. Here the CDR3 reads CASSLAASGSVEAKNIQYF. In DNA form, the CDR3 reads TGTGCCAGCAGCTTGGCCGCGAGCGGGAGTGTTGAGGCCAAAAACATTCAGTACTTC. This rearrangement joins TRBV5-5 to TRBJ2-4; the match to TRBD2 covers 8 bases. Trimming at V came to 0 bases and at J to 1 base, leaving 12 bases not matched to a gene. Germline CDR1 SGHKS, CDR2 YYEKEE (reference sequence). CDR3 length equals 19 residues.

This rearrangement joins TRBV6-1 to TRBJ1-5; 7 bases match TRBD1. J was trimmed by 0 bases and V by 3 bases; bases with no gene match: 2. The CDR3 runs 15 residues. Germline-derived CDR1 and CDR2 are MNHNS and SASEGT. For the CDR3, the DNA is TGTGCCAGCAGTGATGGGACAGTTAGCAATCAGCCCCAGCATTTT. Amino acid sequence: CASSDGTVSNQPQHF.

The chain combines TRBV6-6 with TRBJ2-5; 10 bases are shared with TRBD1. CDR1 and CDR2 (germline): MNHNY, SVGAGI (reference sequence). The V gene end was trimmed by 1 base and the J gene end by 4 bases; junction bases not matched to a gene: 3. The CDR3 has 15 amino acids. The CDR3 loop is CASSYYRDRGETQYF. The CDR3 nucleotides read TGTGCCAGCAGTTACTACCGGGACAGGGGAGAGACCCAGTACTTC.

The CDR3 sequence is CASRGGQNYNSPLHF. DNA for the CDR3: TGTGCCAGCAGGGGGGGACAGAACTATAATTCACCCCTCCACTTT. The V call is TRBV2, the J call TRBJ1-6; 7 positions match TRBD1. The CDR3 sequence is 15 residues long. Germline V lookup: CDR1 SNHLY, CDR2 FYNNEI. Trimming cost V 6 bases and J 3 bases; bases outside gene matches: 5.

This clone was seen ten or more times. This rearrangement joins TRBV5-1 to TRBJ1-1; the D gene is possibly TRBD1 (5 bases). Trimming removed 0 bases from V and 2 bases from J, with 14 bases in between. From germline, CDR1 is SGHRS and CDR2 YFSETQ. This CDR3 is 16 amino acids long. CDR3 sequence (DNA): TGCGCCAGCAGCTTGGGAGGGCAGGGCTTTAACACTGAAGCTTTCTTT. It encodes CASSLGGQGFNTEAFF.

V gene TRBV5-1 combines with J gene TRBJ1-4; D is uncertain. The CDR3 consists of 15 residues. Looked up from germline, CDR1 is SGHRS and CDR2 is YFSETQ. Trimming took off 0 bases at V and 0 bases at J, with 6 bases between the two ends. The CDR3 DNA sequence: TGCGCCAGCAGCTTGGTAGGAGCAACTAATGAAAAACTGTTTTTT. Translating gives CASSLVGATNEKLFF. Full variable domain (missing parts from reference TRBV5-1 and TRBJ1-4): KAGVTQTPRYLIKTRGQQVTLSCSPISGHRSVSWYQQTPGQGLQFLFEYFSETQRNKGNFPGRFSGRQFSNSRSEMNVSTLELGDSALYLCASSLVGATNEKLFFGSGTQLSVL.

The chain carries TRBV6-1 and TRBJ2-7; D tentatively fits TRBD1 or TRBD2 (5 bases each). V lost 1 base and J lost 6, with 10 bases in between. CDR3 length: 13 residues. Germline values: CDR1 MNHNS, CDR2 SASEGT. In DNA form, the CDR3 reads TGTGCCAGCAGTGAAGTTCCGGGGCGCGAGCAGTACGTC. Translated: CASSEVPGREQYV.

The genes are TRBV28 and TRBJ1-5; D call uncertain. Germline V gives CDR1 MDHEN, CDR2 SYDVKM. This CDR3 is built from 16 residues. V lost 3 bases to trimming and J lost 1 base, with 13 bases between them. The CDR3 loop is CASSLEGRRSNQPQHF. CDR3 nucleotides: TGTGCCAGCAGTTTGGAGGGCAGGAGGAGCAATCAGCCCCAGCATTTT.

The genes are TRBV6-5 and TRBJ1-2; unclear D gene. The CDR3 is 11 amino acids. Looked up from germline, CDR1 is MNHEY and CDR2 is SVGAGI. V was trimmed by 0 bases and J by 10 bases, leaving 6 bases between them. CDR3 amino acids: CASSYSGFYTF. CDR3 nucleotide sequence: TGTGCCAGCAGTTACTCCGGTTTCTACACCTTC.

The chain employs TRBV2 and TRBJ2-4; 7 nucleotides line up with TRBD1. J gave up 0 bases and V 1 base, and 21 bases lay outside the gene matches. Germline lookup yields CDR1 SNHLY and CDR2 FYNNEI. The CDR3 loop spans 22 amino acids. The CDR3 nucleotides read TGTGCCAGCAGTGAAGAGGACGAGGGACGCGCCGTGGGACAGTTAGCCAAAAACATTCAGTACTTC. Amino acid sequence: CASSEEDEGRAVGQLAKNIQYF.

This chain uses TRBV11-3 with TRBJ2-2; D ambiguous. The CDR3 spans 15 residues. Trimming shortened V by 3 bases and J by 5 bases, and 13 bases separated the two germline ends. The germline gives CDR1 SGHNT, CDR2 YENEEA. The CDR3 nucleotides are TGTGCCAGCAGCTTGATATTACGAGGTACCGGGGAGCTGTTTTTT. This translates into CASSLILRGTGELFF.

The chain has TRBV6-5 and TRBJ1-2; D gene unclear. Germline loops: CDR1 MNHEY, CDR2 SVGAGI. The CDR3 is made up of 15 amino acids. Trimming stripped 0 bases from V and 4 bases from J, with 12 bases between. The CDR3 reads CASSYSMGSGYGYTF. DNA for the CDR3: TGTGCCAGCAGTTACTCGATGGGGTCTGGCTATGGCTACACCTTC.

This clone was observed a few times. This chain connects TRBV25-1 to TRBJ2-2; no clear D. CDR1 and CDR2 from the germline V gene are MGHDK and SYGVNS. The CDR3 extends over 14 amino acids. V lost 1 base and J lost 6, with 9 bases in between. CDR3 DNA: TGTGCCAGCAGTGAATTTGCCGGCTCCGGGGAGCTGTTTTTT. Its protein is CASSEFAGSGELFF.

The chain employs TRBV21-1 and TRBJ2-5; the D call in the table, TRBD1, was not verified against the DNA. TRBV21-1 is designated a pseudogene. The CDR3 length is 18 residues. This CDR3 reads CASSKGWSGTGTQETQYF. CDR3 nucleotides: TGTGCCAGCAGCAAAGGTTGGTCCGGGACAGGGACTCAAGAGACCCAGTACTTC.

The rearrangement links TRBV5-1 to TRBJ1-4; D is perhaps TRBD1 (5 bases). The CDR3 consists of 15 residues. V was shortened by 5 bases and J by 3 bases, with 14 bases between the two germline ends. Per the germline V gene, CDR1 is SGHRS and CDR2 is YFSETQ. The CDR3, as DNA: TGCGCCAGCAGGGAGGGGCAGACCTCTAATGAAAAACTGTTTTTT. It codes for CASREGQTSNEKLFF.

Judged by abundance, this clone is medium-sized. The J gene is TRBJ2-1, the V gene TRBV15; 7 bases agree with TRBD2. The CDR3 is 13 residues long. The trim removed 5 bases at V and 10 bases at J, leaving 8 bases unmatched. Germline CDR1 is LNHNV and CDR2 is YYDKDF (reference sequence). The CDR3 DNA follows: TGTGCCACCAGCCTATGGAGCGGGGAAGAGCAGTTCTTC. Protein sequence: CATSLWSGEEQFF.

The chain links TRBV7-8 to TRBJ2-5; D may match TRBD1 or TRBD2 (5 bases each). V was cut by 6 bases and J by 1 base, with 9 bases left in between. In germline, CDR1 is SGHVS, CDR2 FQNEAQ. This CDR3 contains 13 residues. This CDR3 is CASRGGGQETQYF. CDR3 coding DNA: TGTGCCAGCAGGGGTGGGGGCCAAGAGACCCAGTACTTC.

The chain uses TRBV7-9 and TRBJ2-3, with 12 bases that match TRBD2. The CDR3 has 16 amino acids. The germline gives CDR1 SEHNR, CDR2 FQNEAQ (reference sequence). J was trimmed by 1 base and V by 1 base; bases with no gene match: 0. CDR3 coding DNA: TGTGCCAGCAGCTTAGGGACTAGCGGGGGCACAGATACGCAGTATTTT. It specifies CASSLGTSGGTDTQYF. Variable domain in full (rest from reference TRBV7-9 and TRBJ2-3): DTGVSQNPRHKITKRGQNVTFRCDPISEHNRLYWYRQTLGQGPEFLTYFQNEAQLEKSRLLSDRFSAERPKGSFSTLEIQRTEQGDSAMYLCASSLGTSGGTDTQYFGPGTRLTVL.

This clone has only one observation. V and J are TRBV6-6 and TRBJ2-5; no definite D call. The CDR3 covers 13 residues. Germline V gene sequence: CDR1 MNHNY, CDR2 SVGAGI (reference sequence). Trimming left V 0 bases short and J 2 bases short, with 4 bases between. This chain's CDR3 is CASSYSVQETQYF. The DNA of the CDR3 is TGTGCCAGCAGTTACTCGGTTCAAGAGACCCAGTACTTC.